The 18 T cell receptor beta chains presented below share a single source sample, sequenced in a study of CDR3 diversity in severe acne. TCRdb analysed the PCR reads with MiXCR anew, one entry per CDR3 protein. The sample includes about 100,000 distinct CDR3 sequences, more than 45% of them seen just once. Material: blood. The receptor source for this set is a male donor with acne.

The rearrangement links TRBV2 to TRBJ1-2; a possible D gene is TRBD1 (5 bases). V dropped 2 bases and J dropped 3 bases, with 13 bases sitting between them. This CDR3 is built from 15 residues. CDR1 is SNHLY, CDR2 FYNNEI, per germline. The CDR3 here is CASSERRGEDYGYTF. CDR3 coding DNA: TGTGCCAGCAGTGAACGAAGGGGAGAAGACTATGGCTACACCTTC.

This clonotype was counted at least ten times. V is TRBV28 and J is TRBJ2-7; 9 nucleotides line up with TRBD2. Germline-derived CDR1 and CDR2 are MDHEN and SYDVKM. This CDR3 has 16 residues. Losses at the gene ends were 2 bases for V and 0 bases for J; bases not matched to a gene: 5. The CDR3 protein is CASSLLTSGISYEQYF. The DNA for the CDR3 is TGTGCCAGCAGTTTACTGACTAGCGGTATCTCCTACGAGCAGTACTTC.

CDR3 in amino acids: CASSPPSTYEQYF. The CDR3, as DNA: TGTGCCAGCAGCCCGCCTAGTACCTACGAGCAGTACTTC. This chain links TRBV7-2 with TRBJ2-7; the D is unclear. V lost 5 bases and J lost 2, with 10 bases in between. The CDR3 is 13 amino acids. Looked up from germline, CDR1 is SGHTA and CDR2 is FQGNSA.

This rearrangement joins TRBV24-1 to TRBJ2-5; 7 bases align to TRBD1. Germline CDR1 and CDR2: KGHDR and SFDVKD. CDR3 length: 16 residues. Trimming removed 0 bases from V and 5 bases from J; junction bases left unmatched: 8. In DNA form, the CDR3 reads TGTGCCACCAGTGATTTGCCCAGACAGGGTAGGGAGACCCAGTACTTC. Residues: CATSDLPRQGRETQYF.

The J gene is TRBJ2-5, the V gene TRBV27, with D uncertain. Deletions cut 3 bases from V and 0 bases from J, with 8 bases between. This CDR3 contains 14 residues. Looked up from germline, CDR1 is MNHEY and CDR2 is SMNVEV (reference sequence). This chain's CDR3 is CASSFRTNQETQYF. In nucleotides, the CDR3 is TGTGCCAGCAGTTTTAGGACCAACCAAGAGACCCAGTACTTC.

The chain carries TRBV7-2 and TRBJ2-5, with D possibly called TRBD1 or TRBD2 (5 bases each). Trimming pared 6 bases from V and 5 bases from J, leaving 25 bases between. From germline, CDR1 is SGHTA and CDR2 FQGNSA. This CDR3 region has 17 residues. In DNA form, the CDR3 reads TGTGCCAGCAGTTTGGGGCTCACCGGGGAGCTGTGGGAGACCCAGTACTTC. This encodes CASSLGLTGELWETQYF.

The chain is built from TRBV7-6 and TRBJ2-7; perhaps TRBD1 as D (5 bases). Germline CDR1 reads SGHVS; CDR2 reads FNYEAQ. The CDR3 contains 15 residues. Trimming pared 0 bases from V and 4 bases from J, leaving 13 bases between. CDR3 in amino acids: CASSLAIGVRYEQYF. CDR3 sequence (DNA): TGTGCCAGCAGCTTAGCGATAGGGGTTAGGTACGAGCAGTACTTC.

This clonotype occurred a few times. The chain recombines TRBV7-3 with TRBJ2-2, with D tentatively TRBD2 (6 bases). The V end was cut by 2 bases, the J end by 4 bases, with 8 bases between. This CDR3 is 14 amino acids long. Looked up from germline, CDR1 is SGHTA and CDR2 is FQGTGA. CDR3 region: CASSLGTPTGELFF. The CDR3 nucleotides are TGTGCCAGCAGCTTAGGGACTCCCACCGGGGAGCTGTTTTTT.

At least ten counts were recorded for this clonotype. The chain recombines TRBV10-2 with TRBJ1-1; 9 positions match TRBD1. The CDR3 extends over 14 amino acids. V was pared by 1 base and J by 3 bases, with 0 bases of the junction left unmatched. The germline V gene has CDR1 WSHSY and CDR2 SAAADI. CDR3 in DNA: TGCGCCAGCAGTGAGTACAGGGGGCACACTGAAGCTTTCTTT. It specifies CASSEYRGHTEAFF.

Comments on this clonotype: Its ends do not fully match the called genes, so a read error is possible. The chain's CDR3 is CSAREARLAGEQCF. The CDR3 DNA is TGCAGTGCTAGGGAAGCTAGGCTAGCGGGAGAGCAGTGCTTC. The V and J genes are TRBV20-1 and TRBJ2-7, with 10 bases that match TRBD2. Germline V gene sequence: CDR1 DFQATT, CDR2 SNEGSKA (reference sequence). There are 14 residues in the CDR3.

The chain employs TRBV20-1 and TRBJ2-5, with no clear D. V shed 6 bases and J shed 5 bases, with 13 bases lying between them. Germline values: CDR1 DFQATT, CDR2 SNEGSKA (reference sequence). This CDR3 region has 12 residues. CDR3 in amino acids: CSARLEGETQYF. In DNA, the CDR3 is TGCAGTGCGCGACTCGAAGGGGAGACCCAGTACTTC.

The chain has TRBV6-2 or TRBV6-3 and TRBJ2-7, with D perhaps TRBD1 (6 bases). CDR1 and CDR2 (germline): MNHEY, SVGEGT. Deletions cut 6 bases from V and 5 bases from J, with 17 bases between. This CDR3 contains 14 residues. CDR3 sequence reads: CASRPDRLGDEQYF. Here the CDR3 DNA reads TGTGCCAGCAGACCCGACAGGTTGGGGGACGAGCAGTACTTC.

This clonotype has a count of ten or more. V usage is TRBV19 and J usage is TRBJ1-5; 9 nucleotides align to TRBD1. The CDR3 length is 16 residues. Trimming removed 6 bases from V and 0 bases from J; junction bases left unmatched: 6. The germline V gene has CDR1 LNHDA and CDR2 SQIVND (reference sequence). Here the CDR3 reads CASSPTGGISNQPQHF. The CDR3 bases are TGTGCCAGTAGCCCGACAGGGGGGATTAGCAATCAGCCCCAGCATTTT.

The chain couples TRBV2 to TRBJ2-5; D not resolved. The V end lost 8 bases, the J end lost 0 bases, and 16 bases lay between the germline ends. Germline CDR1 reads SNHLY; CDR2 reads FYNNEI. The CDR3 is 15 residues long. The CDR3 nucleotides read TGTGCCAGCCAACCTCGCCGGGCCAACCAAGAGACCCAGTACTTC. Translating gives CASQPRRANQETQYF.

This clonotype was detected only a few times. The chain has TRBV25-1 and TRBJ2-7; maybe TRBD1 (6 bases). In germline, CDR1 is MGHDK, CDR2 SYGVNS. This CDR3 is 16 amino acids long. V was trimmed by 6 bases and J by 0 bases, leaving 18 bases between them. The CDR3 loop is CASSFPEAGDSYEQYF. CDR3 bases: TGTGCCAGCAGCTTCCCAGAAGCAGGGGACTCCTACGAGCAGTACTTC.

V is TRBV2 and J is TRBJ2-7; perhaps TRBD1 as D (5 bases). Trimming took off 7 bases at V and 5 bases at J, with 6 bases between the two ends. In germline, CDR1 is SNHLY, CDR2 FYNNEI. The CDR3 consists of 10 residues. The CDR3: CASKGNEQYF. The CDR3 DNA is TGTGCCAGCAAGGGGAACGAGCAGTACTTC.

The V call is TRBV5-1, the J call TRBJ2-5, with 7 bases fitting TRBD1. Germline CDR1 is SGHRS and CDR2 is YFSETQ. The CDR3 consists of 14 residues. V shed 4 bases, J shed 5 bases, and the junction held 8 bases outside the gene matches. CDR3 sequence: CASSQGTAAETQYF. The DNA for the CDR3 is TGCGCCAGCAGCCAAGGGACAGCTGCTGAGACCCAGTACTTC. The full variable domain, in which reference TRBV5-1 and TRBJ2-5 provide the parts outside the CDR3, is KAGVTQTPRYLIKTRGQQVTLSCSPISGHRSVSWYQQTPGQGLQFLFEYFSETQRNKGNFPGRFSGRQFSNSRSEMNVSTLELGDSALYLCASSQGTAAETQYFGPGTRLLVL.

The genes are TRBV4-2 and TRBJ2-1; TRBD2 matches at 8 bases. Germline V gives CDR1 LGHNA, CDR2 YNFKEQ. After removal of 0 bases from V and 4 bases from J, the junction contained 5 bases not matched to a gene. This CDR3 has 16 amino acids. As DNA, the CDR3 is TGTGCCAGCAGCCAAGATGTGGTAGCGGGATACAATGAGCAGTTCTTC. Its protein is CASSQDVVAGYNEQFF.